The next 5 T cell receptor beta chains were all read from a single sample in a study of blood T cell repertoires in COVID-19. The table came from immunoSEQ multiplex PCR; TCRdb's copy has only in-frame clones and leaves some out. The sample lists approximately 150,000 clones; over 70% were seen once. The sequenced sample consisted of peripheral blood. The receptors were gathered from a woman aged 70-85 years who had recovered from COVID-19.

V usage is TRBV6-5 and J usage is TRBJ2-7, with D tentatively TRBD2 (5 bases). Per the germline V gene, CDR1 is MNHEY and CDR2 is SVGAGI. The CDR3 contains 11 residues. Trimming removed 2 bases at V and 9 bases at J, with 8 bases between. The DNA for the CDR3 is TGTGCCAGCAGTTACCTCGGAGGGCAGTACTTC. Amino acid sequence: CASSYLGGQYF.

This clone was counted a single time. This sequence joins TRBV7-2 and TRBJ2-1; 12 bases are shared with TRBD2. The germline CDR1 and CDR2 sequences are SGHTA and FQGNSA. CDR3 length: 13 residues. V lost 1 base, J lost 12 bases, and 1 base stayed unmatched. CDR3 in amino acids: CASSLELAGGQFF. In DNA, the CDR3 is TGTGCCAGCAGCTTAGAACTAGCGGGAGGGCAGTTCTTC.

This chain links TRBV7-2 with TRBJ2-1; D perhaps matches TRBD2 (6 bases). CDR1 and CDR2 (germline): SGHTA, FQGNSA. The CDR3 consists of 13 residues. V lost 7 bases, J lost 4 bases, and 11 bases lay in between. This CDR3 is CASTLGGYNEQFF. For the CDR3, the DNA is TGTGCCAGCACCCTTGGGGGGTACAATGAGCAGTTCTTC.

The chain links TRBV5-1 to TRBJ2-2; 9 positions agree with TRBD1. Germline values: CDR1 SGHRS, CDR2 YFSETQ. The CDR3 loop spans 16 amino acids. Trimming at V came to 4 bases and at J to 4 bases, leaving 8 bases not matched to a gene. As DNA, the CDR3 is TGCGCCAGCAGCCCCCCAACAGGGGGCCTCACCGGGGAGCTGTTTTTT. Its translation: CASSPPTGGLTGELFF.

The V call is TRBV5-1, the J call TRBJ2-7; 9 nucleotides match TRBD1. Germline V CDR1 and CDR2: SGHRS, YFSETQ. J gave up 2 bases and V 0 bases, and 6 bases lay outside the gene matches. The CDR3 spans 16 residues. CDR3 sequence: CASSLAGGTGTYEQYF. The CDR3 DNA reads TGCGCCAGCAGCTTGGCCGGTGGGACAGGGACCTACGAGCAGTACTTC.